These T cell receptor beta chains were read from a single sample in a study of blood T cell repertoires in COVID-19. TCRdb keeps only in-frame clones here, not all; method: immunoSEQ multiplex PCR. The data hold 200,000 to 250,000 clones, with 88% observed a single time. Sequencing was performed on PBMCs or T cells enriched from blood (not recorded which). These receptors all stem from a woman aged 25 to 39 who had recovered from COVID-19. The CDR3 runs from the conserved cysteine through the conserved F or W. Each record gives: J gene, V gene, clone size, D gene, CDR3 length, CDR3 DNA, CDR3 protein. D genes are given only for firm matches. Rows may omit the clone size; those that give it use once, few, many or a size class.

>TRBJ1-1|TRBV6-5|once|.|13
TGTGCCAGCAGTTACTCAGGGGGTGATGGGGCTTTCTTT
CASSYSGGDGAFF
>TRBJ1-2|TRBV5-1|.|TRBD1|12
TGCGCCAGCAGCGTCAGGGGGCCCGGCTACACCTTC
CASSVRGPGYTF
>TRBJ2-3|TRBV7-9|.|TRBD2|16
TGTGCCAGCAGCTTGGATAGCGGGGCTAGCACAGATACGCAGTATTTT
CASSLDSGASTDTQYF
>TRBJ1-1|TRBV5-1|once|.|14
TGCGCCAGCAGCTTGGCCTGGAGAGACACTGAAGCTTTCTTT
CASSLAWRDTEAFF
>TRBJ1-2|TRBV11-2|.|.|15
TGTGCCAGCAGCAATAAGGCGGGCAGGGCGGGGGGCTACACCTTC
CASSNKAGRAGGYTF
>TRBJ1-5|TRBV7-2|.|.|15
TGTGCCAGCAGCTTAGGGACAGCTGGCGATCAGCCCCAGCATTTT
CASSLGTAGDQPQHF
>TRBJ2-3|TRBV25-1|.|TRBD2|17
TGTGCCAGCGGAATCGTCAAGCGGGGGGGCCTTGTGGATACGCAGTATTTT
CASGIVKRGGLVDTQYF
>TRBJ1-5|TRBV19|.|TRBD1|16
TGTGCCAGTAGTCATAACCGACAGGGGGTTAATCAGCCCCAGCATTTT
CASSHNRQGVNQPQHF
>TRBJ1-4|TRBV2|.|.|13
TGTGCCAGCCATAACAGGAGATATGAAAAACTGTTTTTT
CASHNRRYEKLFF
>TRBJ2-3|TRBV3-1/TRBV3-2|.|TRBD1|17
TGTGCCAGCAGCCAAGAAGGGACAGGGAAACACACAGATACGCAGTATTTT
CASSQEGTGKHTDTQYF
>TRBJ2-5|TRBV6-5|once|TRBD2|15
TGTGCCAGCAGGTCCCAAGGCGGGGGCCAAGAGACCCAGTACTTC
CASRSQGGGQETQYF
>TRBJ1-3|TRBV6-1|.|.|19
TGTGCCAGCAGTGGAAAAGGGGTAAAGAACAGAAGCTCTGGAAACACCATATATTTT
CASSGKGVKNRSSGNTIYF
>TRBJ2-7|TRBV4-2|.|.|14
TGTGCCAGCAGCCAAGAACGAAACACCTACGAGCAGTACTTC
CASSQERNTYEQYF
>TRBJ1-1|TRBV19|.|.|14
TGTGCCAGTAGTATAGACAGAATGAACACTGAAGCTTTCTTT
CASSIDRMNTEAFF
>TRBJ2-3|TRBV4-1|.|TRBD2|16
TGCGCCAGCAGCCATCTAAGCGGGGGGAAAGGAAGTACGCAGTATTTT
CASSHLSGGKGSTQYF
>TRBJ1-2|TRBV19|.|TRBD1|15
TGTGCCAGTAACGACGGGACAGGGGGTTTCTATGGCTACACCTTC
CASNDGTGGFYGYTF
>TRBJ2-4|TRBV10-3|.|TRBD2|18
TGTGCCATCAGTGAGTCGGTAGCGGGGGGTTTAGCCAAAAACATTCAGTACTTC
CAISESVAGGLAKNIQYF
>TRBJ1-3|TRBV19|.|TRBD1|15
TGTGCCAGTAGTGATACAGGGGGCTCTGGAAACACCATATATTTT
CASSDTGGSGNTIYF
>TRBJ1-3|TRBV25-1|.|TRBD1|13
TGTGCCAGCGGAACAGGGGACGGAAACACCATATATTTT
CASGTGDGNTIYF
>TRBJ1-1|TRBV5-4|.|TRBD1|14
TGTGCCAGCAGCTTCATCGGCGGACAGGGAGGGGCTTTCTTT
CASSFIGGQGGAFF
>TRBJ1-6|TRBV7-9|.|.|14
TGTGCCAGCAGCTTAGGAGGGTTGGATTCACCCCTCCACTTT
CASSLGGLDSPLHF
>TRBJ2-3|TRBV11-3|.|.|14
TGTGCCAGCAGCTTAAGTGGGCTCACAGATACGCAGTATTTT
CASSLSGLTDTQYF
>TRBJ1-2|TRBV19|once|TRBD1|15
TGTGCCAGTAGTATTTTAACAGGGGATTTGGATGGCTACACCTTC
CASSILTGDLDGYTF
>TRBJ1-4|TRBV7-3|.|TRBD1|15
TGTGCCAGCAGCGCGGGGACAGGGGAAAATGAAAAACTGTTTTTT
CASSAGTGENEKLFF
>TRBJ2-2|TRBV14|.|TRBD2|15
TGTGCCAGCAGCCCCATTTGGGGGGGCACCGGGGAGCTGTTTTTT
CASSPIWGGTGELFF
>TRBJ2-7|TRBV7-2|.|TRBD1|14
TGTGCCAGCAGCCAGGGGGTGGCAAACTTTAAGCAGTACTTC
CASSQGVANFKQYF
>TRBJ2-5|TRBV5-1|.|TRBD2|16
TGCGCCAGCAGCTCCTCGGCGGGGGGGTACCAAGAGACCCAGTACTTC
CASSSSAGGYQETQYF
>TRBJ1-4|TRBV7-9|.|TRBD1|15
TGTGCCAGCAGCCCAGGACAGGGTGAAAATGAAAAACTGTTTTTT
CASSPGQGENEKLFF
>TRBJ1-4|TRBV15|.|.|16
TGTGCCACCAGCAGAGATCCAGGGTCGCTCACTGAAAAACTGTTTTTT
CATSRDPGSLTEKLFF
>TRBJ2-3|TRBV19|.|.|11
TGTGCCAGCCGGGTCGCAGATACGCAGTATTTT
CASRVADTQYF
>TRBJ2-7|TRBV5-1|.|TRBD2|14
TGCGCCAGCAGCTTGGCCGGGACTAGCTACGAGCAGTACTTC
CASSLAGTSYEQYF
>TRBJ1-1|TRBV5-1|.|TRBD1|14
TGCGCCAGCAGCTTCGGACAGGAGAACACTGAAGCTTTCTTT
CASSFGQENTEAFF
>TRBJ2-7|TRBV19|.|TRBD2|16
TGTGCCAGTAGTCTTAGCGGGGGCCGTAGCTCCTACGAGCAGTACTTC
CASSLSGGRSSYEQYF
>TRBJ1-1|TRBV2|.|.|13
TGTGCCAGGACAGTCTCCATGAACACTGAAGCTTTCTTT
CARTVSMNTEAFF
>TRBJ1-2|TRBV4-3|once|.|14
TGCGCCAGCAGCCAAGATTTCACAGTCTATGGCTACACCTTC
CASSQDFTVYGYTF
>TRBJ2-1|TRBV19|.|TRBD2|16
TGTGCCAGTAGTCTAAGGACTAGCGGGGGGTATAATGAGCAGTTCTTC
CASSLRTSGGYNEQFF
>TRBJ2-7|TRBV18|once|TRBD2|15
TGTGCCAGCTCCCCGACGGTAGCGGGGTTCTACGAGCAGTACTTC
CASSPTVAGFYEQYF
>TRBJ2-5|TRBV9|.|.|13
TGTGCCAGCAGCGTCTCGCCCCGGGAGACCCAGTACTTC
CASSVSPRETQYF
>TRBJ2-1|TRBV14|.|TRBD2|15
TGTGCCAGCAGCCCCGGGAGGGGCAGGTACAATGAGCAGTTCTTC
CASSPGRGRYNEQFF
>TRBJ1-5|TRBV7-3|.|.|13
TGTGCCAGCAGCTTAACAGGGGGGGGACCCCAGCATTTT
CASSLTGGGPQHF
>TRBJ1-1|TRBV6-1|.|TRBD1|17
TGTGCCAGCAGTGCGCCCCGGGACAGGTTAACTGGCACTGAAGCTTTCTTT
CASSAPRDRLTGTEAFF
>TRBJ1-1|TRBV5-1|.|.|15
TGCGCCAGCAGCTTGGTGGGGCCGGCGAACACTGAAGCTTTCTTT
CASSLVGPANTEAFF
>TRBJ1-5|TRBV2|.|.|15
TGTGCCAGCAGCGGACAGACTCCAACTGATCAGCCCCAGCATTTT
CASSGQTPTDQPQHF
>TRBJ2-5|TRBV15|once|.|16
TGTGCCACCAGCAGAGTTTTTGGGGCTGGACAAGAGACCCAGTACTTC
CATSRVFGAGQETQYF